Reported below is one TCR beta chain. Its antigen is not known. These data originate in a study of CD8+CD57+ T cells in acquired aplastic anemia. The overall study: DNA recovered from sorted CD4+ and CD8+ cells had a mean of 3.2 ug. Study results and caveats: Sharing between patients and controls was observed for twenty-nine CD8+ CDR3 sequences.

Sequenced patients had shown CD8+CD57+ cell expansion by flow cytometry. Each patient carried a diagnosis of severe acquired aplastic anemia. Genomic DNA was employed as the template in profiling TCR beta VDJ and CDR3. One entry per CDR3 protein, called by TCRdb with MiXCR from the reads. The table lists hundreds of thousands of distinct CDR3 sequences, more than 40% of them singletons. V lost 6 bases to trimming and J lost 0 bases, with 18 bases between them. This CDR3 contains 17 residues. CDR1 and CDR2 from the germline V gene are MNHNY and SVGAGI (reference sequence). The specimen sequenced was sorted CD4+, CD8+, or CD8+CD57+ T cells (not recorded which) from PBMCs. This chain links TRBV6-6 with TRBJ1-5; no clear D. The TCR sequence derives from a human donor with aplastic anemia. CDR3 in amino acids: CASRQQTRTDSNQPQHF. Written as DNA, the CDR3 is TGTGCCAGCAGGCAACAAACACGGACGGATAGCAATCAGCCCCAGCATTTT.